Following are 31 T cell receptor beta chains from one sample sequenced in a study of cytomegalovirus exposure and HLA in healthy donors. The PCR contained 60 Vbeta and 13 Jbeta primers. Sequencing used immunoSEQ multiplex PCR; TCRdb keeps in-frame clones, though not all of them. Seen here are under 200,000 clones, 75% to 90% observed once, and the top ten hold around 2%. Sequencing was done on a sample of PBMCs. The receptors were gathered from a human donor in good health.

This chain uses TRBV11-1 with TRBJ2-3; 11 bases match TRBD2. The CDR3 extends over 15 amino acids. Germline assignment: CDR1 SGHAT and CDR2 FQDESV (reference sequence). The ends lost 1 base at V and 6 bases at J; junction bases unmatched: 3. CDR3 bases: TGTGCCAGCAGCTTAGTTAGCGGGAGGGTTGATACGCAGTATTTT. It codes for CASSLVSGRVDTQYF.

The CDR3 sequence is CAIGRDREGPDTQYF. CDR3 nucleotide sequence: TGTGCCATCGGCCGGGACAGGGAAGGACCAGATACGCAGTATTTT. J is TRBJ2-3 and V is TRBV10-3; the match to TRBD1 covers 9 bases. CDR3 length: 15 residues. Germline V gives CDR1 ENHRY, CDR2 SYGVKD. J lost 4 bases, V lost 8 bases, and 10 bases had no gene match.

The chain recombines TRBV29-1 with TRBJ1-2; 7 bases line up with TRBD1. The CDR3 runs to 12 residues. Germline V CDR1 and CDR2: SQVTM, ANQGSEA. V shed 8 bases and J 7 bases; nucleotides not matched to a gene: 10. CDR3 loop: CSIQTGLPGYTF. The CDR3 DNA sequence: TGCAGCATCCAGACAGGGCTGCCTGGCTACACCTTC. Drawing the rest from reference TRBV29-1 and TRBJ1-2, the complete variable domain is SAVISQKPSRDICQRGTSLTIQCQVDSQVTMMFWYRQQPGQSLTLIATANQGSEATYESGFVIDKFPISRPNLTFSTLTVSNMSPEDSSIYLCSIQTGLPGYTFGSGTRLTVV.

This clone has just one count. The CDR3 nucleotides read TGTGCCAGCAGCTTTTCGGGAGGAAACACCATATATTTT. This translates into CASSFSGGNTIYF. The rearrangement links TRBV6-6 to TRBJ1-3; D unresolved. The germline V gene has CDR1 MNHNY and CDR2 SVGAGI (reference sequence). V was cut by 6 bases and J by 4 bases, with 10 bases left in between. The CDR3 is 13 amino acids.

The CDR3 DNA is TGTGCCAGCAGCTTAAGGCAGGGTGCGGAGACCCAGTACTTC. Translating gives CASSLRQGAETQYF. This sequence joins TRBV7-2 and TRBJ2-5, with D tentatively TRBD1 (5 bases). The V gene lost 2 bases and the J gene lost 5 bases, with 12 bases spanning the gap. The length of the CDR3 is 14 residues. Germline values: CDR1 SGHTA, CDR2 FQGNSA. The variable domain in full, with the rest retrieved from reference TRBV7-2 and TRBJ2-5, is GAGVSQSPSNKVTEKGKDVELRCDPISGHTALYWYRQSLGQGLEFLIYFQGNSAPDKSGLPSDRFSAERTGGSVSTLTIQRTQQEDSAVYLCASSLRQGAETQYFGPGTRLLVL.

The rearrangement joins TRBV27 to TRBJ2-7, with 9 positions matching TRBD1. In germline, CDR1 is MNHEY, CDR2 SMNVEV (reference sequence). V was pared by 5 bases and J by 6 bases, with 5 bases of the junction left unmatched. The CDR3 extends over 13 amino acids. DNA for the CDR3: TGTGCCAGCAGTCCTTACAGGGGGCTCGAGCAGTACTTC. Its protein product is CASSPYRGLEQYF.

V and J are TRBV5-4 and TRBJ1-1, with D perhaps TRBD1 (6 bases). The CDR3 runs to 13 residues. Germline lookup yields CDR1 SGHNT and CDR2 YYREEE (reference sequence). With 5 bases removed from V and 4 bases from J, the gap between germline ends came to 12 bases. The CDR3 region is CASRYRVGTEAFF. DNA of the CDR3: TGTGCCAGCAGATACAGGGTGGGCACTGAAGCTTTCTTT.

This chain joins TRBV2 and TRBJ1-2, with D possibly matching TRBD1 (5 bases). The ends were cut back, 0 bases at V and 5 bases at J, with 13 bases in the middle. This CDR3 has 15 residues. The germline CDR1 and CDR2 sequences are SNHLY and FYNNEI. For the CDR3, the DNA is TGTGCCAGCAGTGAAGCGAGAACGGGGGGGTATGGCTACACCTTC. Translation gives CASSEARTGGYGYTF.

The CDR3 bases are TGCGCCAGCAGCCAAGATTCCGGACTAGCGAGCTCTGGGGCCAACGTCCTGACTTTC. It codes for CASSQDSGLASSGANVLTF. The chain is built from TRBV4-1 and TRBJ2-6; 9 nucleotides agree with TRBD2. The CDR3 runs 19 residues. The J segment lost 0 bases and the V segment lost 0 bases, leaving 6 bases of the junction unmatched. Germline CDR1 and CDR2: MGHRA and YSYEKL.

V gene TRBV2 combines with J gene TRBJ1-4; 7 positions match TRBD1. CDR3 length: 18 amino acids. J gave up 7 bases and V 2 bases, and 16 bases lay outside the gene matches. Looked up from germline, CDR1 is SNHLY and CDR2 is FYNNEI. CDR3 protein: CASSERAGQRLFCEKLFF. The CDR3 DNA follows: TGTGCCAGCAGTGAACGGGCGGGACAGCGTTTATTTTGTGAAAAACTGTTTTTT.

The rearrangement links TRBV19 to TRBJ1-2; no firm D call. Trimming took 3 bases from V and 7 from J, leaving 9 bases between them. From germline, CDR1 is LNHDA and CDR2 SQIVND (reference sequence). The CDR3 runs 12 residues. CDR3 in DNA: TGTGCCAGTAGTATTGGGCAGACTGGCTACACCTTC. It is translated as CASSIGQTGYTF.

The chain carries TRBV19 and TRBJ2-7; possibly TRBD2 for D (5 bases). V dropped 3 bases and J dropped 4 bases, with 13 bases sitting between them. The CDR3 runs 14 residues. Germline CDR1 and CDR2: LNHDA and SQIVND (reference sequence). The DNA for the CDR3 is TGTGCCAGTAGTATGGGGTTGCGCGGGTACGAGCAGTACTTC. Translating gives CASSMGLRGYEQYF. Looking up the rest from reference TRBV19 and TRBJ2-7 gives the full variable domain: DGGITQSPKYLFRKEGQNVTLSCEQNLNHDAMYWYRQDPGQGLRLIYYSQIVNDFQKGDIAEGYSVSREKKESFPLTVTSAQKNPTAFYLCASSMGLRGYEQYFGPGTRLTVT.

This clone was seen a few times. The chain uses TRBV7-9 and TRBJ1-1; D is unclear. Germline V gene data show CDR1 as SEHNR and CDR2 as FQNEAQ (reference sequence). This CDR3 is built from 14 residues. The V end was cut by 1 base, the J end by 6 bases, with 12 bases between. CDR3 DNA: TGTGCCAGCAGCTTAGTTAGCCGGTATGCTGAAGCTTTCTTT. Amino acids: CASSLVSRYAEAFF.

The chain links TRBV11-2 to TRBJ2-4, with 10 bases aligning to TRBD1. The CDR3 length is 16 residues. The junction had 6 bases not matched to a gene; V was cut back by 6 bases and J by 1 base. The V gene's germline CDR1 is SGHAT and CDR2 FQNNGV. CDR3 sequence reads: CASRSPGQGAKNIQYF. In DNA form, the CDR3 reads TGTGCCAGCAGGAGTCCGGGACAGGGGGCCAAAAACATTCAGTACTTC.

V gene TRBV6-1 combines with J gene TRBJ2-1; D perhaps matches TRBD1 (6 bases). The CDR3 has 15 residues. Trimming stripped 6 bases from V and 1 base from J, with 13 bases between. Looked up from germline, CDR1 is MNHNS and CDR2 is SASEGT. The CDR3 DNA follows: TGTGCCAGCAGCTGGATGAGGGGGTCCTACAATGAGCAGTTCTTC. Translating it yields CASSWMRGSYNEQFF.

This CDR3 is CASTPRAQETQYF. Written as DNA, the CDR3 is TGTGCCAGCACCCCCAGGGCCCAAGAGACCCAGTACTTC. V usage is TRBV25-1 and J usage is TRBJ2-5, with D perhaps TRBD1 (5 bases). The CDR3 runs to 13 residues. Germline loops: CDR1 MGHDK, CDR2 SYGVNS. The V and J ends lost 7 bases and 1 base respectively, with 10 bases between them.

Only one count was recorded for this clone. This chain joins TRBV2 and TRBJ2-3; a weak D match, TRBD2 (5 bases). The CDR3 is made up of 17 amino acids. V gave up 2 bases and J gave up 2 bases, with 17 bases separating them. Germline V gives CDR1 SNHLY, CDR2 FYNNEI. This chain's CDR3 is CASSESSLATSTDTQYF. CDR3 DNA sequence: TGTGCCAGCAGTGAATCGAGTCTAGCTACTTCCACAGATACGCAGTATTTT. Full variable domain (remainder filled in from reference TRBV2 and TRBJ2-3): EPEVTQTPSHQVTQMGQEVILRCVPISNHLYFYWYRQILGQKVEFLVSFYNNEISEKSEIFDDQFSVERPDGSNFTLKIRSTKLEDSAMYFCASSESSLATSTDTQYFGPGTRLTVL.

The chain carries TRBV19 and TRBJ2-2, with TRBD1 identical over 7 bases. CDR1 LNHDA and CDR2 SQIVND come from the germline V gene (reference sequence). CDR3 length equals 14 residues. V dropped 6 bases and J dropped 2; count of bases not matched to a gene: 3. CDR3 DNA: TGTGCCAGTAGACGGGACAGAAACACCGGGGAGCTGTTTTTT. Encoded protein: CASRRDRNTGELFF.

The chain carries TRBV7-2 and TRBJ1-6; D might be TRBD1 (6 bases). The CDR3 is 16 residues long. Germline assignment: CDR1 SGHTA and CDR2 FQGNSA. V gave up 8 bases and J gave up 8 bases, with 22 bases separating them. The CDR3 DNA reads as TGTGCCAGCGCCACTTCTCAGGGGAGCTTTTATTCACCCCTCCACTTT. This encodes CASATSQGSFYSPLHF.

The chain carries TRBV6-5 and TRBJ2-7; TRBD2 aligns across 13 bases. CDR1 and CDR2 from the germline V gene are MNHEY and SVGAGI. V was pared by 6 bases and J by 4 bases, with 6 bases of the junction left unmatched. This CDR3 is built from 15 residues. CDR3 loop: CASSPGLAGDYEQYF. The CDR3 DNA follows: TGTGCCAGCAGCCCCGGACTAGCGGGGGATTACGAGCAGTACTTC.

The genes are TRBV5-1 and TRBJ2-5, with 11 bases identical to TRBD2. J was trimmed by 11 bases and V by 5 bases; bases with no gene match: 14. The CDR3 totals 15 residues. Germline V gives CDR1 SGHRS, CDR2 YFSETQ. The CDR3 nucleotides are TGCGCCAGCAGGGAGGGACTAGCGGAGATGTGGGAGCAGTACTTC. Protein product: CASREGLAEMWEQYF.

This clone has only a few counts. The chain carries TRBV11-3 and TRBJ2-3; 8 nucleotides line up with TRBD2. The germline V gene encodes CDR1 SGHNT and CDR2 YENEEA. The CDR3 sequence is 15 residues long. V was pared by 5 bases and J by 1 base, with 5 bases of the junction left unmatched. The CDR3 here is CASSLAGGGTDTQYF. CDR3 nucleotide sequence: TGTGCCAGCAGCCTCGCGGGGGGTGGCACAGATACGCAGTATTTT.

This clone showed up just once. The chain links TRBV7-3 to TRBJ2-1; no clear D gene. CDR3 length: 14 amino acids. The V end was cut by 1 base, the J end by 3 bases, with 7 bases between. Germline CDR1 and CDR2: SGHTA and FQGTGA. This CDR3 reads CASSLMADYNEQFF. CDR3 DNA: TGTGCCAGCAGCTTAATGGCGGACTACAATGAGCAGTTCTTC.

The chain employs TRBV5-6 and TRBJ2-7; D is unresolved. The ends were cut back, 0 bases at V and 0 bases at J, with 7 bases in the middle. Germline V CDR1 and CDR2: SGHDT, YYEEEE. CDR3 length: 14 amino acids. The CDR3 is CASSLDLASYEQYF. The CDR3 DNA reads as TGTGCCAGCAGCTTGGACTTAGCCTCCTACGAGCAGTACTTC.

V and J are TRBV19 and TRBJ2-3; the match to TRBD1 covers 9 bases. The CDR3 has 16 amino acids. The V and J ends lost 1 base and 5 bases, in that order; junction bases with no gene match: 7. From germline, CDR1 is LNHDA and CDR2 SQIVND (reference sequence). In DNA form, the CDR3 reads TGTGCCAGTAGTATAGCTAACAGGGGGCAAGGAGATACGCAGTATTTT. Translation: CASSIANRGQGDTQYF.

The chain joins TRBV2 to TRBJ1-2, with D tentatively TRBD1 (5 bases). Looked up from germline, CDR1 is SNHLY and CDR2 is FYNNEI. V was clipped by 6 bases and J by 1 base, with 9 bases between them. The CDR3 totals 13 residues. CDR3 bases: TGTGCCAGCAGCGTCCAGGGTAACTATGGCTACACCTTC. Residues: CASSVQGNYGYTF.

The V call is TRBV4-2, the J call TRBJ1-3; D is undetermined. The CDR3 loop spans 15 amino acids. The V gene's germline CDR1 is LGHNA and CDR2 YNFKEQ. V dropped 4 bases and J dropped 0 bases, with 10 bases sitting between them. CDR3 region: CASSPGRGSGNTIYF. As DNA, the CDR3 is TGTGCCAGCAGCCCAGGACGGGGCTCTGGAAACACCATATATTTT.

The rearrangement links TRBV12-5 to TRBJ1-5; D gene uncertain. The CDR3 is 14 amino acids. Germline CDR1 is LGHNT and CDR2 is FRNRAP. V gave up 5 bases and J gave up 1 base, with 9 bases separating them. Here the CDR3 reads CASGPTGSNQPQHF. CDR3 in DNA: TGTGCTAGTGGTCCTACGGGGAGCAATCAGCCCCAGCATTTT.

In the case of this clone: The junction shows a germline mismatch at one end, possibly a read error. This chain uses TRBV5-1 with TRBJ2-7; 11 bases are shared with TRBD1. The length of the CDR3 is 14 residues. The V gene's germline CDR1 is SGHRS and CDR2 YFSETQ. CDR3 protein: CASSLGQGVDEQYF. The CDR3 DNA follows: TGCGCCAGCAGTTTGGGACAGGGGGTCGACGAGCAGTACTTC.

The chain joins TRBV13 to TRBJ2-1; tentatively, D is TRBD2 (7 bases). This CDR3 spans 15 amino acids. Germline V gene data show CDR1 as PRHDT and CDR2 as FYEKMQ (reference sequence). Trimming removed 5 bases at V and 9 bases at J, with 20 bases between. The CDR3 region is CASSTPGRGASEQFF. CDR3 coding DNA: TGTGCCAGCAGCACCCCGGGGAGGGGGGCCAGTGAGCAGTTCTTC.

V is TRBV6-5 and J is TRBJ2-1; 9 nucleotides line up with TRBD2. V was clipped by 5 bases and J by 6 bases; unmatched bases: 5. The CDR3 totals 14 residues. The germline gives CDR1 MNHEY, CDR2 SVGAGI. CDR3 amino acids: CASSRAGGLNEQFF. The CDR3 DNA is TGTGCCAGCAGTCGGGCGGGGGGGCTCAATGAGCAGTTCTTC.